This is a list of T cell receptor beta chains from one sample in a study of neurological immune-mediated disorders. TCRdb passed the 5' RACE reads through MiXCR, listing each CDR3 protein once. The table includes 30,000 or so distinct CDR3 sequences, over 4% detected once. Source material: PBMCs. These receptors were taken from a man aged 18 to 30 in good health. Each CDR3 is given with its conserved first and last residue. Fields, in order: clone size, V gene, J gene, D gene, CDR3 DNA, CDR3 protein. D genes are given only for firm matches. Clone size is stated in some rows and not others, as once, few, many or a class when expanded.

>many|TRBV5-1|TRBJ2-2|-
TGCGCCAGCAGCTGGGGCTGGACAGCAACGAACACCGGGGAGCTGTTTTTT
CASSWGWTATNTGELFF
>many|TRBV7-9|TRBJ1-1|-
TGTGCCAGCAGCTTATATAGGTTCATGAACACTGAAGCTTTCTTT
CASSLYRFMNTEAFF
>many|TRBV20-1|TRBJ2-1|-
TGCAGTGCTAGGGACTATACTAGGAGCTCCTACAATGAGCAGTTCTTC
CSARDYTRSSYNEQFF
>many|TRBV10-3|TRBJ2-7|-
TGTGCCATCAGTGACCTCGGAAGCCTCTCCTACGAGCAGTACTTC
CAISDLGSLSYEQYF
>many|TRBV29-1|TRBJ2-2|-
TGCAGCGTTTCTGGGGTCGGGAACACCGGGGAGCTGTTTTTT
CSVSGVGNTGELFF
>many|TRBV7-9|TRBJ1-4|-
TGTGCCAGCAGCTCAACGTCTGGGATAGCTAATGAAAAACTGTTTTTT
CASSSTSGIANEKLFF
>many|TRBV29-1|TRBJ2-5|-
TGCAGCGTTGTTCGGGGCCTAAGCCAAGAGACCCAGTACTTC
CSVVRGLSQETQYF
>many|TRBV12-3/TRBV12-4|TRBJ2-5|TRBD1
TGTGCCAGCAGTTCTGACAGGGGGAATCGGGAGACCCAGTACTTC
CASSSDRGNRETQYF
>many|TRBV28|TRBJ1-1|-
TGTGCGAGCTGGGACACTATGAACACTGAAGCTTTCTTT
CASWDTMNTEAFF
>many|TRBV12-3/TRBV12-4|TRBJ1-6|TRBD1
TGTGCCAGCAGGGGGACCGGGACAGGGCATTCACCCCTCCACTTT
CASRGTGTGHSPLHF
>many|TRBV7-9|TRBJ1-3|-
TGTGCCAGCAGCTTTGGCTCCCTCTCTGGAAACACCATATATTTT
CASSFGSLSGNTIYF
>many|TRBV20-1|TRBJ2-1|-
TGCAGTGCTAGAGATACTAGCTCCGGCTACAATGAGCAGTTCTTC
CSARDTSSGYNEQFF
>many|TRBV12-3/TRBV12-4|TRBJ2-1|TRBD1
TGTGCCAGCAGTCCCCGGACAGGAACCTACAATGAGCAGTTCTTC
CASSPRTGTYNEQFF
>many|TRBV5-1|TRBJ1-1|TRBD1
TGCGCCAGCAGCTTGGGATACAGGGGGCCGGGGACTGAAGCTTTCTTT
CASSLGYRGPGTEAFF
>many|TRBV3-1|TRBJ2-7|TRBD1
TGTGCCAGCAGCCAATCTGGGGACAGGAAGAGGAACGAGCAGTACTTC
CASSQSGDRKRNEQYF
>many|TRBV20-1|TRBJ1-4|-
TGCAGTGCAAAAGATGAAAAACTGTTTTTT
CSAKDEKLFF
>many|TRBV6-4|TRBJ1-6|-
TGTGCCAGCAGTGACAGGGCAGGGGAGAATTCACCCCTCCACTTT
CASSDRAGENSPLHF
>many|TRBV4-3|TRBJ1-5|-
TGCGCCAGCAGCCAAGATGTCGGCAGGGTGGGGACCCAGCATTTT
CASSQDVGRVGTQHF
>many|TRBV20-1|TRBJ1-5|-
TGCAGTGCTAGGCCGGGTTACCTAAATAGCAATCAGCCCCAGCATTTT
CSARPGYLNSNQPQHF
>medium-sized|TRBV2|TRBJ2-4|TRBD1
TGTGCCAGCAGCGGGACAGGGGGAGTTTCGGACATTCAGTACTTC
CASSGTGGVSDIQYF
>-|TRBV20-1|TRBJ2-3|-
TGCAGTGCCAGTCGCGGGCGTGGGGGCGGGGCAGATACGCAGTATTTT
CSASRGRGGGADTQYF
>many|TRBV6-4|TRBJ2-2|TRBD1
TGTGCCAGCAGTGCCCGGACAGGGTCCGGGGAGCTGTTTTTT
CASSARTGSGELFF
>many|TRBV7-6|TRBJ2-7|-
TGTGCCAGCAGCTTAGATAGTGGGTTTTACGAGCAGTACTTC
CASSLDSGFYEQYF
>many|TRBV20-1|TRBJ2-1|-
TGCAGTGCTGGGGCGAGACCGGGACTGATGAACAATGAGCAGTTCTTC
CSAGARPGLMNNEQFF
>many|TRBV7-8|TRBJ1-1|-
TGTGCCAGCACCGCCAGGGGCCGGGTTGAAGCTTTCTTT
CASTARGRVEAFF
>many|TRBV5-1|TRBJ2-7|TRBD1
TGCGCCAGCAGCGCGGACAGGGTAAGCTCCTACGAGCAGTACTTC
CASSADRVSSYEQYF
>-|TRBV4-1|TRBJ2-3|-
TGCGCCAGCAGCCAAGATTCTAGCTCCGATACGCAGTATTTT
CASSQDSSSDTQYF
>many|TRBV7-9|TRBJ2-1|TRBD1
TGTGCCAGCAGCACCGGCGGGACAGGCGTGTTTATTGAGCAGTTCTTC
CASSTGGTGVFIEQFF
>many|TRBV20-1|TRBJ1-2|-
TGCAGTGCTAGAATTACAGGGTATGGCTACACCTTC
CSARITGYGYTF
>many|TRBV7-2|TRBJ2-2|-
TGTGCCAGCAGCTGGGGATTTGGGGGGGGCATCACCGGGGAGCTGTTTTTT
CASSWGFGGGITGELFF
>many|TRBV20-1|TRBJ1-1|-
TGCAGTGCGCAGGTACACACTGAAGCTTTCTTT
CSAQVHTEAFF
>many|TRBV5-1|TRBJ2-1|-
TGCGCCAGCAGCTGGGGGGCGGCCGTCAATGAGCAGTTCTTC
CASSWGAAVNEQFF
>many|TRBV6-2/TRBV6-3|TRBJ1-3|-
TGTGCCAGCAGTTACTCGATTTTCGCAGGATACTCTGGAAACACCATATATTTT
CASSYSIFAGYSGNTIYF
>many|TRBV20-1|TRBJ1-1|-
TGCAGGGGGGGTACAGGAAACACTGAAGCTTTCTTT
CRGGTGNTEAFF
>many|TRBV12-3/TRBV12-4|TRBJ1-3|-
TGTGCCAGCAGTCCAGAGGGAAACACCATATATTTT
CASSPEGNTIYF
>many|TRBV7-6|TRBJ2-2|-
TGTGCCAGCAGCTTTGGGGGGTACGGGGAGCTGTTTTTT
CASSFGGYGELFF
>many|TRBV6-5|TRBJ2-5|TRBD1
TGTGCCACCCGGACAGGGGGGGAGACCCAGTACTTC
CATRTGGETQYF
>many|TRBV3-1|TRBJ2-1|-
TGTGCCAGCAGCCAAGGGTTCTTGGGAGAAAGCTCCTACAATGAGCAGTTCTTC
CASSQGFLGESSYNEQFF
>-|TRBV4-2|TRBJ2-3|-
TGTGCCAGCAGCCAAGGGCATAAGCGGATCATAGATACGCAGTATTTT
CASSQGHKRIIDTQYF
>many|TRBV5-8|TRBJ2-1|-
TGTGCCAGCAGCTTTGGGGGAGAGGTTTACAATGAGCAGTTCTTC
CASSFGGEVYNEQFF
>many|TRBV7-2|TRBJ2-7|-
TGTGCCAGCAGCTTAGCGGGCGAGACAAGGGCTTTCTACGAGCAGTACTTC
CASSLAGETRAFYEQYF